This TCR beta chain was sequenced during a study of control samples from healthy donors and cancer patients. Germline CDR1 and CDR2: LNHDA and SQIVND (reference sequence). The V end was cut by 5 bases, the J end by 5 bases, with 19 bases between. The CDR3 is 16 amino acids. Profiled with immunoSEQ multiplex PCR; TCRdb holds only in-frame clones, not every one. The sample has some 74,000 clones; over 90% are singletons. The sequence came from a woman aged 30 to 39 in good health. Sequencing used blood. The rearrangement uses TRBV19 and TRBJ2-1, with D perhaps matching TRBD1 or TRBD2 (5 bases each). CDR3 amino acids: CASSLKKVRGDNEQFF. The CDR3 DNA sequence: TGTGCCAGTAGTCTAAAAAAAGTTAGAGGGGACAATGAGCAGTTCTTC.